The rows below give T cell receptor beta chains drawn from one sample of a study of T-cell memory formation after mild COVID-19. In TCRdb, the 5' RACE reads were re-called with MiXCR into one record per CDR3 protein. The data show about 360,000 distinct CDR3 sequences, approximately 15% seen once. Source material: PBMCs or a T cell subset sorted from them (not recorded which). These receptors all come from a man aged 18-30 years who had mild COVID-19 (a few samples of this study predate the infection). Cell type and time point are not known. Both conserved end residues are part of each CDR3. A D gene is named only where the DNA matches it firmly. Clone size is shown for a subset of rows, as once, few, many or a class of expanded clone.

J | length | D | V | size | DNA | CDR3
TRBJ2-3 | 14 | TRBD2 | TRBV20-1 | - | TGCAGTGCTAGAGCGGGGGGGCCTATAGATACGCAGTATTTT | CSARAGGPIDTQYF
TRBJ2-7 | 13 | - | TRBV18 | few | TGTGCCAGCTCACCCCAGGAAAACTACGAGCAGTACTTC | CASSPQENYEQYF
TRBJ2-5 | 15 | TRBD1 | TRBV10-3 | - | TGTGCCATCAGTGAGTCCAACAGGGGGGAAGAGACCCAGTACTTC | CAISESNRGEETQYF
TRBJ1-3 | 13 | - | TRBV29-1 | few | TGCAGCGTTGATTTGAGGGCTGGAAACACCATATATTTT | CSVDLRAGNTIYF
TRBJ2-3 | 14 | - | TRBV11-2 | few | TGTGCCAGCAGCTTTGGCGGGGAGGCAGATACGCAGTATTTT | CASSFGGEADTQYF
TRBJ2-3 | 14 | - | TRBV10-3 | - | TGTGCCATCTCGCCGGGGGACAACACAGATACGCAGTATTTT | CAISPGDNTDTQYF
TRBJ2-5 | 13 | - | TRBV5-4 | - | TGTGCCAGCAGCCCCACTTGGGAAGAGACCCAGTACTTC | CASSPTWEETQYF
TRBJ2-3 | 15 | - | TRBV4-3 | few | TGCGCCAGCAGCCAAAGGGGGGGACCCACAGATACGCAGTATTTT | CASSQRGGPTDTQYF
TRBJ1-2 | 15 | - | TRBV7-8 | few | TGTGCCAGCAGCTTAGGGACAGTAGTTTACTATGGCTACACCTTC | CASSLGTVVYYGYTF
TRBJ2-1 | 14 | - | TRBV6-2/TRBV6-3 | - | TGTGCCAGCAGCCAAGGAGGGTTTTACAATGAGCAGTTCTTC | CASSQGGFYNEQFF
TRBJ2-1 | 16 | - | TRBV12-3/TRBV12-4 | - | TGTGCCAGCAGCACAAAGGGGTCGGGGGGCGGTGATGAGCAGTTCTTC | CASSTKGSGGGDEQFF
TRBJ1-6 | 15 | TRBD1 | TRBV7-9 | - | TGTGCCAGCAGCCCGAGGGGGCACATTAATTCACCCCTCCACTTT | CASSPRGHINSPLHF
TRBJ2-1 | 13 | - | TRBV15 | few | TGTGCCACCAGCAGAGTGGGAGGCGGTGAGCAGTTCTTC | CATSRVGGGEQFF
TRBJ2-3 | 15 | TRBD1 | TRBV29-1 | few | TGCAGCGTTCCCTGGGACAGGGGTCCCCGCGATACGCAGTATTTT | CSVPWDRGPRDTQYF
TRBJ2-6 | 15 | - | TRBV15 | few | TGTGCCACCAGCAGCCGGACGGCAGGGGCCAACGTCCTGACTTTC | CATSSRTAGANVLTF
TRBJ2-2 | 18 | TRBD2 | TRBV7-2 | few | TGTGCCAGCAGTCCACCGGGACTAGCGGGGGGTCAATCCGGGGAGCTGTTTTTT | CASSPPGLAGGQSGELFF
TRBJ2-2 | 15 | TRBD1 | TRBV6-6 | few | TGTGCCAGCAGTTACGTTACAGGGGTTGCCGGGGAGCTGTTTTTT | CASSYVTGVAGELFF
TRBJ1-1 | 13 | - | TRBV20-1 | many | TGCAGTGCTACAGGGCCAATGAACACTGAAGCTTTCTTT | CSATGPMNTEAFF
TRBJ1-4 | 15 | TRBD1 | TRBV7-2 | many | TGTGCCAGCAGCTTACGAGGGACAGGGAATGAAAAACTGTTTTTT | CASSLRGTGNEKLFF
TRBJ2-5 | 13 | - | TRBV5-1 | - | TGCGCCAGCAGGTCCGGGGACCAAGAGACCCAGTACTTC | CASRSGDQETQYF
TRBJ1-6 | 15 | - | TRBV6-5 | - | TGTGCCAGCAGTTATTGGTTGGGGGAGGGTTCACCCCTCCACTTT | CASSYWLGEGSPLHF
TRBJ2-7 | 11 | TRBD2 | TRBV6-2/TRBV6-3 | - | TGTGCAGCGACTAGCGGCTACGAGCAGTACTTC | CAATSGYEQYF
TRBJ2-1 | 16 | - | TRBV4-1 | - | TGCGCCAGCAGCCCACTTGGGGAGCGGTCCTACAATGAGCAGTTCTTC | CASSPLGERSYNEQFF
TRBJ2-4 | 14 | - | TRBV18 | many | TGTGCCAGCTCACTAGACATAGCCAAAAACATTCAGTACTTC | CASSLDIAKNIQYF
TRBJ2-1 | 16 | TRBD2 | TRBV5-5 | few | TGTGCCAGCAGTTGGACTAGCGGGGGGTACTACAATGAGCAGTTCTTC | CASSWTSGGYYNEQFF
TRBJ1-1 | 13 | - | TRBV5-1 | few | TGCGCCAGCAGGTTGACCGGAGAAAAAAGAGCTTTCTTT | CASRLTGEKRAFF
TRBJ2-3 | 11 | - | TRBV5-6 | few | TGTGCCAGCTCTAAGGTAGATACGCAGTATTTT | CASSKVDTQYF
TRBJ1-1 | 14 | TRBD1 | TRBV5-1 | - | TGCGCCAGCAGCCCGGGACAGCAGAACACTGAAGCTTTCTTT | CASSPGQQNTEAFF
TRBJ2-3 | 15 | - | TRBV20-1 | - | TGCAGTGCTAGAGACGGACGGGCTAGCACAGATACGCAGTATTTT | CSARDGRASTDTQYF
TRBJ1-2 | 13 | - | TRBV6-5 | - | TGTGCCAGCAGTTCCTTAGACTGGTATGGCTACACCTTC | CASSSLDWYGYTF
TRBJ1-6 | 15 | - | TRBV11-2 | - | TGTGCCAGCAGCTTACATCCGGGTAGCAATTCACCCCTCCACTTT | CASSLHPGSNSPLHF
TRBJ2-1 | 13 | - | TRBV24-1 | - | TGTGCCACCAGTGATTTGGGGCGAGATGAGCAGTTCTTC | CATSDLGRDEQFF
TRBJ2-2 | 16 | - | TRBV5-1 | many | TGCGCCAGCAGCTTGGATGGACAGTTGAACACCGGGGAGCTGTTTTTT | CASSLDGQLNTGELFF
TRBJ2-1 | 16 | - | TRBV11-2 | few | TGTGCCAGCAGGTCACCCGCCGGAGTGAAGTGGAATGAGCAGTTCTTC | CASRSPAGVKWNEQFF
TRBJ2-1 | 14 | TRBD2 | TRBV19 | few | TGTGCCAGTAGTAACGGGGGGAACTACAATGAGCAGTTCTTC | CASSNGGNYNEQFF
TRBJ2-2 | 14 | TRBD1 | TRBV12-3/TRBV12-4 | - | TGTGCCAGCAGCACGACAGGGCCCACCGGGGAGCTGTTTTTT | CASSTTGPTGELFF
TRBJ1-1 | 16 | TRBD1 | TRBV27 | few | TGTGCCAGCAGTTTTTACAGGGGCGATATGAACACTGAAGCTTTCTTT | CASSFYRGDMNTEAFF
TRBJ2-5 | 16 | - | TRBV4-2 | once | TGTGCCAGCAGCCAAGGGACGACTCCAGCCGAAGAGACCCAGTACTTC | CASSQGTTPAEETQYF
TRBJ1-2 | 11 | - | TRBV2 | few | TGTGCCAGGAGGGGGTTGAATGGCTACACCTTC | CARRGLNGYTF
TRBJ1-6 | 12 | - | TRBV19 | - | TGTGCCTCAAGGGCGGTCGATTCACCCCTCCACTTT | CASRAVDSPLHF
TRBJ1-2 | 13 | - | TRBV10-3 | - | TGTGCCATCGCCCCTGATTTTAACTATGGCTACACCTTC | CAIAPDFNYGYTF
TRBJ1-1 | 12 | - | TRBV5-1 | few | TGCGCCAGCAGCCCCCGGGGGGGCCAGGCTTTCTTT | CASSPRGGQAFF
TRBJ2-3 | 13 | - | TRBV29-1 | few | TGCAGCGTTGCCACTCCTAGCACAGATACGCAGTATTTT | CSVATPSTDTQYF
TRBJ2-2 | 16 | - | TRBV7-2 | many | TGTGCCAGCAGCTTAGACGGGGCCCGGGGCACCGGGGAGCTGTTTTTT | CASSLDGARGTGELFF
TRBJ2-1 | 13 | - | TRBV11-2 | - | TGTGCCAGCAGCTTAGGACACCGGAATGAGCAGTTCTTC | CASSLGHRNEQFF
TRBJ1-1 | 15 | TRBD1 | TRBV5-1 | many | TGCGCCAGCAGTTCTCCCGGGACAGGGGACACTGAAGCTTTCTTT | CASSSPGTGDTEAFF
TRBJ1-1 | 16 | - | TRBV7-2 | few | TGTGCCAGCAGCTTAGACCTGCTGAGGGTTGGGACTGAAGCTTTCTTT | CASSLDLLRVGTEAFF
TRBJ2-2 | 15 | TRBD2 | TRBV28 | few | TGTGCGACGACTAGCTGGGGAACGAACACCGGGGAGCTGTTTTTT | CATTSWGTNTGELFF
TRBJ1-5 | 12 | - | TRBV6-2/TRBV6-3 | few | TGTGCCAGCAGGATCCTTCATCAGCCCCAGCATTTT | CASRILHQPQHF
TRBJ1-2 | 13 | TRBD1 | TRBV20-1 | - | TGCAGTGCTAGAGTGGGGACAGTGAATGGCTACACCTTC | CSARVGTVNGYTF
TRBJ1-2 | 15 | - | TRBV5-1 | many | TGCGCCAGCAGCTCTTCGGACAGACAAAACTATGGCTACACCTTC | CASSSSDRQNYGYTF
TRBJ2-1 | 16 | - | TRBV7-9 | few | TGTGCCAGCACCCCCAACGGGGGCTCCGTGGGGAATGAGCAGTTCTTC | CASTPNGGSVGNEQFF
TRBJ2-2 | 14 | - | TRBV7-2 | few | TGTGCCAGCGGCGGGAACGCCGGGGGCGGGGAGCTGTTTTTT | CASGGNAGGGELFF
TRBJ1-3 | 15 | - | TRBV6-2/TRBV6-3 | few | TGTGCCAGCAGTTACGGGCGGTCCTCTGGAAACACCATATATTTT | CASSYGRSSGNTIYF
TRBJ2-7 | 14 | TRBD1 | TRBV5-1 | many | TGCGCCAGCAGCTTGGGGGGACAGGTCTACGAGCAGTACTTC | CASSLGGQVYEQYF
TRBJ2-1 | 13 | TRBD2 | TRBV27 | - | TGTGCCAGCAGTTTATCGGGACTAAACGAGCAGTTCTTC | CASSLSGLNEQFF
TRBJ1-4 | 15 | - | TRBV5-6 | few | TGTGCCAGCAGCTTGGGAGGTTTCGGATATGAAAAACTGTTTTTT | CASSLGGFGYEKLFF